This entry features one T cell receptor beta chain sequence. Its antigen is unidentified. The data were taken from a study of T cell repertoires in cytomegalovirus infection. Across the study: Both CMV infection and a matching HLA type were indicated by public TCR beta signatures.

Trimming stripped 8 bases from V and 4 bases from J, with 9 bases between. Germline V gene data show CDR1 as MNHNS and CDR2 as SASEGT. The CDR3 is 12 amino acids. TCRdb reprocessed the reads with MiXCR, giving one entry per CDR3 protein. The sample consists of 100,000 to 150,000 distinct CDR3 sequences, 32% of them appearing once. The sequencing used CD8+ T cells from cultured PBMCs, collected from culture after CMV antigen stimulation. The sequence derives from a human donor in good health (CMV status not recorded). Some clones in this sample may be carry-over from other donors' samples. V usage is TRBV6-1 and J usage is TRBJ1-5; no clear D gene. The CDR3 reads CASSGRNQPQHF. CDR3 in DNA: TGTGCCAGCTCGGGCCGGAATCAGCCCCAGCATTTT.